Sequencing of this T cell receptor beta chain was carried out in a study of blood T cell repertoires in COVID-19. Study details: Whether acute or convalescent, the COVID-19 samples came from the United States, Italy and Spain. T cells, B-cell-depleted T cells, or PBMCs supplied cDNA or gDNA.

Original processing methods: Reference gene primer amplification gave nucleated cell count estimates. Clones were sequenced by immunoSEQ multiplex PCR, and TCRdb holds only the in-frame ones, with some missing. V, J and clone size are taken as reported in that table, and D and trimming were inferred from the DNA itself. The repertoire includes approximately 97,000 clones, 85% of them detected once, and around 39% sits in the top ten. The germline V gene encodes CDR1 SGHTA and CDR2 FQGTGA. Trimming removed 3 bases from V and 4 bases from J; junction bases left unmatched: 7. This CDR3 is 15 amino acids long.

The chain links TRBV7-3 to TRBJ2-3; 7 bases align to TRBD2. The source of this sequence is a man older than 75 with acute or convalescent COVID-19. Sequenced: peripheral blood. The CDR3 region has the DNA TGTGCCAGCAGCTTCGGGGGAGGGATCGCAGATACGCAGTATTTT. The encoded protein is CASSFGGGIADTQYF.